A selection of T cell receptor beta chains follows, all from one sample in a study of glioma-infiltrating T cells. TCRdb itself ran the multiplex PCR reads through MiXCR, one entry per CDR3 protein. The sample holds 15,000 to 20,000 distinct CDR3 sequences; roughly 60% are singletons and the top ten take about 40%. Sequenced material: glioma tissue, nonneoplastic brain tissue, or PBMCs (not recorded which). All receptors come from a human donor with low-grade glioma or glioblastoma, undergoing nonglioma brain surgery, or in good health (not recorded which). Both conserved end residues are part of each CDR3. Fields, in order: J gene, clone size, CDR3 length, D gene, V gene, CDR3 protein, CDR3 DNA. The D gene is left open where the match is weak. Not every row has a clone size; where given, it reads once, few, many or a size class.

j_call: TRBJ2-5; clone_size: once; cdr3_length: 13; d_call: TRBD2; v_call: TRBV6-1; cdr3_aa: CASRGAGVETQYF; cdr3_nt: TGTGCCAGCAGAGGAGCGGGAGTAGAGACCCAGTACTTC
j_call: TRBJ1-5; clone_size: many; cdr3_length: 15; d_call: NA; v_call: TRBV7-2; cdr3_aa: CASSSTGHSNQPQHF; cdr3_nt: TGTGCCAGCAGCTCGACAGGACATAGCAATCAGCCCCAGCATTTT
j_call: TRBJ2-1; clone_size: NA; cdr3_length: 14; d_call: NA; v_call: TRBV28; cdr3_aa: CASSGPTAYNEQFF; cdr3_nt: TGTGCCAGCAGTGGACCGACAGCCTACAATGAGCAGTTCTTC
j_call: TRBJ2-2; clone_size: NA; cdr3_length: 15; d_call: TRBD1; v_call: TRBV27; cdr3_aa: CASSTGTANTGELFF; cdr3_nt: TGTGCCAGCAGTACCGGGACAGCAAACACCGGGGAGCTGTTTTTT
j_call: TRBJ1-1; clone_size: NA; cdr3_length: 14; d_call: NA; v_call: TRBV5-1; cdr3_aa: CASSLKGGNTEAFF; cdr3_nt: TGCGCCAGCAGCTTGAAAGGGGGAAACACTGAAGCTTTCTTT
j_call: TRBJ1-6; clone_size: NA; cdr3_length: 15; d_call: NA; v_call: TRBV6-2/TRBV6-3; cdr3_aa: CASSYSSRVHSPLHF; cdr3_nt: TGTGCCAGCAGTTACTCTTCCAGGGTTCATTCACCCCTCCACTTT
j_call: TRBJ2-5; clone_size: many; cdr3_length: 16; d_call: TRBD2; v_call: TRBV27; cdr3_aa: CASSSGLAGRGETQYF; cdr3_nt: TGTGCCAGCAGTTCGGGACTAGCGGGGAGGGGAGAGACCCAGTACTTC
j_call: TRBJ2-5; clone_size: few; cdr3_length: 12; d_call: NA; v_call: TRBV6-2/TRBV6-3; cdr3_aa: CASSYDQETQYF; cdr3_nt: TGTGCCAGCAGTTACGACCAAGAGACCCAGTACTTC
j_call: TRBJ2-5; clone_size: few; cdr3_length: 13; d_call: NA; v_call: TRBV18; cdr3_aa: CASSPPAKETQYF; cdr3_nt: TGTGCCAGCTCACCACCGGCCAAAGAGACCCAGTACTTC
j_call: TRBJ2-1; clone_size: NA; cdr3_length: 16; d_call: TRBD1; v_call: TRBV27; cdr3_aa: CASSPTGQKQYNEQFF; cdr3_nt: TGTGCCAGCAGTCCCACGGGACAGAAACAATACAATGAGCAGTTCTTC
j_call: TRBJ2-7; clone_size: few; cdr3_length: 13; d_call: NA; v_call: TRBV6-6; cdr3_aa: CASSYHGSYEQYF; cdr3_nt: TGTGCCAGCAGTTATCACGGCTCCTACGAGCAGTACTTC
j_call: TRBJ2-1; clone_size: NA; cdr3_length: 11; d_call: NA; v_call: TRBV19; cdr3_aa: CASCLRNEQFF; cdr3_nt: TGTGCCAGCTGCTTGAGAAATGAGCAGTTCTTC
j_call: TRBJ1-1; clone_size: NA; cdr3_length: 15; d_call: TRBD1; v_call: TRBV6-2/TRBV6-3; cdr3_aa: CASSYLGQGNTEAFF; cdr3_nt: TGTGCCAGCAGTTATCTCGGACAGGGGAACACTGAAGCTTTCTTT
j_call: TRBJ1-1; clone_size: many; cdr3_length: 14; d_call: NA; v_call: TRBV7-8; cdr3_aa: CASSLGGSWTEAFF; cdr3_nt: TGTGCCAGCAGCTTAGGGGGCAGTTGGACTGAAGCTTTCTTT
j_call: TRBJ1-1; clone_size: large; cdr3_length: 14; d_call: NA; v_call: TRBV20-1; cdr3_aa: CSARDLGSGTEAFF; cdr3_nt: TGCAGTGCTAGAGATCTCGGGTCGGGCACTGAAGCTTTCTTT
j_call: TRBJ2-1; clone_size: NA; cdr3_length: 15; d_call: TRBD2; v_call: TRBV6-1; cdr3_aa: CASKISGVPYNEQFF; cdr3_nt: TGTGCCAGCAAGATTAGCGGGGTCCCCTACAATGAGCAGTTCTTC
j_call: TRBJ1-5; clone_size: NA; cdr3_length: 13; d_call: TRBD1; v_call: TRBV6-6; cdr3_aa: CASSPQGDQPQHF; cdr3_nt: TGTGCCAGCAGTCCACAGGGGGACCAGCCCCAGCATTTT
j_call: TRBJ2-3; clone_size: medium-sized; cdr3_length: 14; d_call: NA; v_call: TRBV28; cdr3_aa: CASSLGQGWDTQYF; cdr3_nt: TGTGCCAGCAGTTTGGGGCAAGGCTGGGATACGCAGTATTTT
j_call: TRBJ1-1; clone_size: few; cdr3_length: 15; d_call: TRBD1; v_call: TRBV6-1; cdr3_aa: CASSWYWGQGAEAFF; cdr3_nt: TGTGCCAGCAGTTGGTACTGGGGACAGGGAGCTGAAGCTTTCTTT
j_call: TRBJ1-2; clone_size: NA; cdr3_length: 11; d_call: NA; v_call: TRBV20-1; cdr3_aa: CSARGTGGYTF; cdr3_nt: TGCAGTGCTAGAGGGACGGGTGGCTACACCTTC
j_call: TRBJ2-5; clone_size: NA; cdr3_length: 13; d_call: NA; v_call: TRBV7-2; cdr3_aa: CASSLGRIETQYF; cdr3_nt: TGTGCCAGCAGCTTAGGGCGGATCGAGACCCAGTACTTC
j_call: TRBJ2-1; clone_size: few; cdr3_length: 13; d_call: NA; v_call: TRBV2; cdr3_aa: CASSRLSYNEQFF; cdr3_nt: TGTGCCAGCAGTCGACTCTCCTACAATGAGCAGTTCTTC
j_call: TRBJ2-3; clone_size: NA; cdr3_length: 16; d_call: NA; v_call: TRBV20-1; cdr3_aa: CSATSSHNRGTDTQYF; cdr3_nt: TGCAGTGCTACTAGCAGCCATAACAGGGGCACAGATACGCAGTATTTT
j_call: TRBJ2-7; clone_size: few; cdr3_length: 16; d_call: TRBD2; v_call: TRBV20-1; cdr3_aa: CSARDGGRASSYEQYF; cdr3_nt: TGCAGTGCTAGAGATGGCGGGAGGGCCTCGTCCTACGAGCAGTACTTC
j_call: TRBJ1-5; clone_size: NA; cdr3_length: 15; d_call: NA; v_call: TRBV27; cdr3_aa: CASSFGVSSNQPQHF; cdr3_nt: TGTGCCAGCAGTTTCGGGGTATCGAGCAATCAGCCCCAGCATTTT
j_call: TRBJ1-5; clone_size: NA; cdr3_length: 15; d_call: NA; v_call: TRBV6-1; cdr3_aa: CASSRRGDSNQPQHF; cdr3_nt: TGTGCCAGCAGTAGACGAGGGGATAGCAATCAGCCCCAGCATTTT
j_call: TRBJ2-5; clone_size: NA; cdr3_length: 14; d_call: NA; v_call: TRBV7-3; cdr3_aa: CASSPTGLQETQYF; cdr3_nt: TGTGCCAGCAGTCCTACAGGGCTCCAAGAGACCCAGTACTTC
j_call: TRBJ2-1; clone_size: NA; cdr3_length: 13; d_call: TRBD2; v_call: TRBV27; cdr3_aa: CASTLAGVNEQFF; cdr3_nt: TGTGCCAGCACCCTAGCGGGAGTAAATGAGCAGTTCTTC
j_call: TRBJ2-3; clone_size: medium-sized; cdr3_length: 17; d_call: TRBD2; v_call: TRBV20-1; cdr3_aa: CSARVLPLAGGRDTQYF; cdr3_nt: TGCAGTGCTAGAGTGTTACCCCTAGCGGGGGGAAGGGATACGCAGTATTTT
j_call: TRBJ2-7; clone_size: NA; cdr3_length: 14; d_call: TRBD2; v_call: TRBV20-1; cdr3_aa: CSAKGTSVSYEQYF; cdr3_nt: TGCAGTGCTAAAGGGACTAGCGTTTCCTACGAGCAGTACTTC
j_call: TRBJ1-2; clone_size: NA; cdr3_length: 13; d_call: NA; v_call: TRBV27; cdr3_aa: CASSLVGALGYTF; cdr3_nt: TGTGCCAGCAGTTTAGTGGGGGCGCTTGGCTACACCTTC
j_call: TRBJ2-5; clone_size: medium-sized; cdr3_length: 11; d_call: NA; v_call: TRBV28; cdr3_aa: CASSLVETQYF; cdr3_nt: TGTGCCAGCAGTTTAGTAGAGACCCAGTACTTC
j_call: TRBJ2-7; clone_size: NA; cdr3_length: 14; d_call: NA; v_call: TRBV18; cdr3_aa: CASSPGGSSYEQYF; cdr3_nt: TGTGCCAGCTCACCTGGGGGGAGCTCCTACGAGCAGTACTTC
j_call: TRBJ1-2; clone_size: many; cdr3_length: 14; d_call: TRBD1; v_call: TRBV18; cdr3_aa: CASSPAGQGNGYTF; cdr3_nt: TGTGCCAGCTCACCTGCCGGACAGGGCAATGGCTACACCTTC
j_call: TRBJ1-1; clone_size: NA; cdr3_length: 13; d_call: NA; v_call: TRBV20-1; cdr3_aa: CSAPDSSNTEAFF; cdr3_nt: TGCAGTGCTCCGGACAGTTCGAACACTGAAGCTTTCTTT